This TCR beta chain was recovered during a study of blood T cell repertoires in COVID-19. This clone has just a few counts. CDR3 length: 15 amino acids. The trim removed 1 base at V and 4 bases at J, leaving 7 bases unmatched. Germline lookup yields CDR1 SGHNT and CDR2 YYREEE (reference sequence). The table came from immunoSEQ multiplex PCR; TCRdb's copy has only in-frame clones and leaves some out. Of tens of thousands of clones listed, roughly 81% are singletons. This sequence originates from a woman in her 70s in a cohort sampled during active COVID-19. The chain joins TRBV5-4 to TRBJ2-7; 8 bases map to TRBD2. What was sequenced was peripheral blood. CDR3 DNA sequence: TGTGCCAGCAGCTTGCCGAGCGGGAGTTCGTACGAGCAGTACTTC. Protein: CASSLPSGSSYEQYF.